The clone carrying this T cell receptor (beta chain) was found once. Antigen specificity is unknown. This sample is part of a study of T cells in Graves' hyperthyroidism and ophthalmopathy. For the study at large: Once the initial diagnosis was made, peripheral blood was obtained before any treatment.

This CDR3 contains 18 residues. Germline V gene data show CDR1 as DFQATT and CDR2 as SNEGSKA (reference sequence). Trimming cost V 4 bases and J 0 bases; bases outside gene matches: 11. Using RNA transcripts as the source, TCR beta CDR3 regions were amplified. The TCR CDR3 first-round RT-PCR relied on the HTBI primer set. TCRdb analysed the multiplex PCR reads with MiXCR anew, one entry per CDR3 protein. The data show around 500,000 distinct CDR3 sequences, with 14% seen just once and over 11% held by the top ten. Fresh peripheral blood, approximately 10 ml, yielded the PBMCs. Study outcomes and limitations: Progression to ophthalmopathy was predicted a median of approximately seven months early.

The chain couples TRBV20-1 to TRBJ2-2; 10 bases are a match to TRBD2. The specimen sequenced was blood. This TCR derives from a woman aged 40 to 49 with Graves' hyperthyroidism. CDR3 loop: CSATGASGSGANTGELFF. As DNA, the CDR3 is TGCAGTGCTACTGGGGCTAGCGGGAGCGGCGCGAACACCGGGGAGCTGTTTTTT.